This record concerns one TCR beta chain sequence. This specimen belongs to a study of Ad26.COV2.S vaccination and SARS-CoV-2 variants. Overall study: The donor belonged to the COV1001 Ad26.COV2.S trial arm. Once or twice, 56 days apart, Ad26.COV2.S was delivered intramuscularly.

The assay was immunoSEQ multiplex PCR, and TCRdb's table has in-frame clones only and misses some. Of almost 400,000 clones listed, over 75% are singletons. Treatment denoted: approximately 18 received Ad26.COV2.S at low or high dose, single or two shots; a few received placebo; per-sample allocation not given. Sampling happened 63 days after the first vaccine or placebo injection. V was shortened by 3 bases and J by 12 bases, with 14 bases between the two germline ends. CDR3 size: 11 residues. The germline V gene has CDR1 DFQATT and CDR2 SNEGSKA (reference sequence). The receptor was isolated from a person between 18 and 59 years old who received the Ad26.COV2.S COVID-19 vaccine or a placebo. The chain carries TRBV20-1 and TRBJ1-2; D not resolved. Specimen: peripheral blood, collected in a trial of Ad26.COV2.S vaccine versus placebo. The CDR3 DNA sequence: TGCAGTGCTAGGAGGCCGCCGGATAACACCTTC. Amino acids: CSARRPPDNTF.